Sequencing of this TCR beta chain was carried out in a study of blood T cell repertoires in COVID-19. In the study overall: COVID-19 samples from acute and convalescent phases originated in the United States, Italy and Spain. Sources were T cells, B-cell-depleted T cells, or PBMCs; the material itself was cDNA or gDNA.

The CDR3 sequence is 13 residues long. Germline CDR1 is ENHRY and CDR2 is SYGVKD. J lost 8 bases, V lost 6 bases, and 6 bases had no gene match. In the authors' workflow: How many nucleated cells were present was estimated from reference gene primer amplification. Profiled with immunoSEQ multiplex PCR; TCRdb holds only in-frame clones, not every one. Clonal size and the V and J genes are those of that table, whereas D and trimming came from the DNA. Of about 74,000 clones listed, around 74% are singletons. The sequenced sample consisted of peripheral blood. This TCR was recovered from a man aged 65 to 79 with acute or convalescent COVID-19. The V gene is TRBV10-3, the J gene TRBJ1-1; 10 nucleotides align to TRBD1. CDR3 DNA: TGTGCCATCAGCCGGACAGGGGGTGAGGAAGCTTTCTTT. It is translated as CAISRTGGEEAFF.